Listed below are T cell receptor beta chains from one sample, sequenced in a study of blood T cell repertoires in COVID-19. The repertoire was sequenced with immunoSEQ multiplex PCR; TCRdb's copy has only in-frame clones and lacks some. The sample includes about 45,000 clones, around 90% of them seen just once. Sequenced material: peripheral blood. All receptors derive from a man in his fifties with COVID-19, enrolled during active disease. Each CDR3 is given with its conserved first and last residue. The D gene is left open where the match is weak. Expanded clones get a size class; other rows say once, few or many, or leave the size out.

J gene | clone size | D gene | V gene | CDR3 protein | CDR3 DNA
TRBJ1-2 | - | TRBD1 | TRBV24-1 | CATSGPGQGDYGYTF | TGTGCCACCAGTGGTCCGGGACAGGGAGACTATGGCTACACCTTC
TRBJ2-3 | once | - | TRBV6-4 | CAPGPDTQYF | TGTGCCCCAGGGCCGGATACGCAGTATTTT
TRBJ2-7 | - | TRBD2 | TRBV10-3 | CAIRQGLAGGSEQYF | TGTGCCATCAGGCAGGGGCTAGCGGGAGGCTCCGAGCAGTACTTC
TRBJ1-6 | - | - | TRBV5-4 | CASSLDRDGSPLHF | TGTGCCAGCAGCTTGGACAGGGACGGATCACCCCTCCACTTT
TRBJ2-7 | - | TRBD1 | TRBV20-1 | CSASGTGDGYEQYF | TGCAGTGCTAGTGGGACAGGGGACGGCTACGAGCAGTACTTC
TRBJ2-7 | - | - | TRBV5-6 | CASSLSPYEQYF | TGTGCCAGCAGCTTGTCTCCCTACGAGCAGTACTTC
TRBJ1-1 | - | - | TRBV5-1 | CASSAGPGINTEAFF | TGCGCCAGCTCCGCAGGGCCAGGGATTAACACTGAAGCTTTCTTT
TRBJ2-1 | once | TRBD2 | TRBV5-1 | CASRRLAGEGDNEQFF | TGCGCCAGCAGGCGACTAGCGGGCGAGGGGGACAATGAGCAGTTCTTC
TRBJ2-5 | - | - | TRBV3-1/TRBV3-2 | CASSLRVRGPVQYF | TGTGCCAGCAGCCTGAGGGTCAGGGGCCCCGTACAGTACTTC
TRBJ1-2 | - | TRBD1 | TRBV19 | CASSIYRDSLEGYTF | TGTGCCAGTAGTATTTACCGGGACAGCCTCGAGGGCTACACCTTC
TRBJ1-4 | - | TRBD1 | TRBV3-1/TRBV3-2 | CASSLPGQDEKLFF | TGTGCCAGCAGCCTACCGGGACAGGATGAAAAACTGTTTTTT